These 26 T cell receptor beta chains share one sample of origin, sequenced in a study of cytomegalovirus exposure and HLA in healthy donors. PCR used 60 Vbeta primers and 13 Jbeta primers. TCRdb's table, derived via immunoSEQ multiplex PCR, lists solely in-frame clones and lacks some. The table includes 90,000 to 120,000 clones, roughly three quarters detected once. Sequencing input: PBMCs. The receptors come from a young man in good health and CMV-seronegative.

This chain links TRBV6-1 with TRBJ1-3; 7 bases map to TRBD1. V shed 6 bases and J 3 bases; nucleotides not matched to a gene: 8. The CDR3 runs to 15 residues. Germline assignment: CDR1 MNHNS and CDR2 SASEGT. The CDR3 DNA reads as TGTGCCAGCAGCGGGACAGCCTCGTTTGGAAACACCATATATTTT. Residues: CASSGTASFGNTIYF.

This clone is medium-sized (0.01 to 0.1%). The chain carries TRBV25-1 and TRBJ1-4; TRBD1 aligns across 8 bases. V lost 8 bases, J lost 8 bases, and 7 bases stayed unmatched. The CDR3 runs to 13 residues. CDR1 is MGHDK and CDR2 is SYGVNS in the germline V gene. This CDR3 reads CASARTGLEKLFF. The CDR3 region has the DNA TGTGCCAGCGCACGGACAGGGTTGGAAAAACTGTTTTTT.

This chain joins TRBV5-6 and TRBJ1-4, with D perhaps TRBD1 (6 bases). The germline gives CDR1 SGHDT, CDR2 YYEEEE. This CDR3 comprises 16 residues. V was pared by 4 bases and J by 8 bases, with 21 bases between. The CDR3 sequence: CASSTVTGQLEEKLFF. CDR3 sequence (DNA): TGTGCCAGCAGCACCGTAACAGGGCAATTAGAAGAAAAACTGTTTTTT.

V and J are TRBV29-1 and TRBJ1-2; D might be TRBD1 (6 bases). V lost 4 bases and J lost 6, with 12 bases in between. CDR1 SQVTM and CDR2 ANQGSEA come from the germline V gene. There are 12 residues in the CDR3. The CDR3 spells CSVVLGAHGYTF. CDR3 nucleotide sequence: TGCAGCGTTGTATTGGGGGCGCATGGCTACACCTTC.

The chain uses TRBV6-6 and TRBJ1-1; D not certain. Trimming shortened V by 0 bases and J by 1 base, and 12 bases separated the two germline ends. Germline values: CDR1 MNHNY, CDR2 SVGAGI (reference sequence). The CDR3 has 16 amino acids. CDR3 DNA: TGTGCCAGCAGTTACTCCCCCACATTACCGAACACTGAAGCTTTCTTT. Encoded protein: CASSYSPTLPNTEAFF.

The chain is built from TRBV19 and TRBJ2-5, with TRBD1 matching 11 bases. The CDR3 has 14 amino acids. From germline, CDR1 is LNHDA and CDR2 SQIVND (reference sequence). With 6 bases clipped from V and 5 bases from J, the junction kept 5 bases outside the gene matches. The CDR3 DNA reads TGTGCCAGTAGGCGGACAGGGGGCCGGGAGACCCAGTACTTC. It encodes CASRRTGGRETQYF.

The genes are TRBV4-3 and TRBJ2-2; 7 bases are shared with TRBD1. CDR3 size: 15 residues. V shed 4 bases, J shed 6 bases, and the junction held 8 bases outside the gene matches. Germline assignment: CDR1 LGHNA and CDR2 YSLEER. CDR3 residues: CASSPARGPAGELFF. The DNA of the CDR3 is TGCGCCAGCAGCCCTGCGAGGGGGCCCGCCGGGGAGCTGTTTTTT.

This chain's CDR3 is CASQTTEQETQYF. CDR3 nucleotide sequence: TGTGCCAGCCAGACCACAGAACAAGAGACCCAGTACTTC. The chain uses TRBV6-1 and TRBJ2-5; D gene uncertain. CDR3 length equals 13 residues. Trimming stripped 8 bases from V and 2 bases from J, with 12 bases between. Germline assignment: CDR1 MNHNS and CDR2 SASEGT.

The chain has TRBV7-8 and TRBJ2-5, with 9 bases identical to TRBD1. CDR1 and CDR2 from the germline V gene are SGHVS and FQNEAQ. With V trimmed by 6 bases and J by 4 bases, 3 bases remained unmatched. This CDR3 spans 13 amino acids. As DNA, the CDR3 is TGTGCCAGCAGTCGACAGGGGGGAGAGACCCAGTACTTC. Its protein is CASSRQGGETQYF.

The chain joins TRBV19 to TRBJ2-2; 8 bases line up with TRBD2. Unmatched junction bases numbered 10, after V lost 6 bases and J lost 4 bases. The CDR3 length is 16 residues. Germline assignment: CDR1 LNHDA and CDR2 SQIVND (reference sequence). CDR3 loop: CASRGLAGGSTGELFF. CDR3 nucleotide sequence: TGTGCCAGTAGGGGACTGGCGGGGGGATCCACCGGGGAGCTGTTTTTT.

This chain links TRBV10-2 with TRBJ1-2; 7 bases agree with TRBD1. This CDR3 spans 14 amino acids. Germline assignment: CDR1 WSHSY and CDR2 SAAADI. Trimming took 2 bases from V and 7 from J; bases not matched to a gene: 7. CDR3 protein: CASSELKGAGGYTF. The DNA of the CDR3 is TGCGCCAGCAGTGAGCTAAAGGGGGCGGGTGGCTACACCTTC.

The chain joins TRBV19 to TRBJ1-6; no reliable D call. Trimming pared 3 bases from V and 5 bases from J, leaving 8 bases between. The CDR3 has 14 amino acids. Germline assignment: CDR1 LNHDA and CDR2 SQIVND (reference sequence). The CDR3 spells CASSISGDNSPLHF. Here the CDR3 DNA reads TGTGCCAGTAGTATTTCCGGGGATAATTCACCCCTCCACTTT.

Only a few counts were recorded for this clone. This chain uses TRBV9 with TRBJ2-1; D unclear. Trimming took off 3 bases at V and 12 bases at J, with 13 bases between the two ends. CDR1 SGDLS and CDR2 YYNGEE come from the germline V gene. The CDR3 contains 12 residues. CDR3 sequence reads: CASSAPGWAQFF. As DNA, the CDR3 is TGTGCCAGCAGCGCCCCTGGGTGGGCGCAGTTCTTC. The whole variable domain, filled in from reference TRBV9 and TRBJ2-1, reads DSGVTQTPKHLITATGQRVTLRCSPRSGDLSVYWYQQSLDQGLQFLIQYYNGEERAKGNILERFSAQQFPDLHSELNLSSLELGDSALYFCASSAPGWAQFFGPGTRLTVL.

The rearrangement links TRBV5-1 to TRBJ2-7; D unclear. The CDR3 spans 14 residues. V shed 2 bases and J shed 5 bases, with 14 bases lying between them. The germline V gene encodes CDR1 SGHRS and CDR2 YFSETQ. The CDR3 sequence is CASSFRSGGDEQYF. In DNA form, the CDR3 reads TGCGCCAGCAGCTTTAGGTCTGGCGGCGACGAGCAGTACTTC.

This chain joins TRBV11-2 and TRBJ1-3; TRBD1 might be the D (5 bases). Germline loops: CDR1 SGHAT, CDR2 FQNNGV. Trimming took 3 bases from V and 3 from J, leaving 9 bases between them. CDR3 length: 14 residues. CDR3 nucleotide sequence: TGTGCCAGCAGCTTTTCAGGGAATGGAAACACCATATATTTT. This sequence encodes CASSFSGNGNTIYF.

The V gene is TRBV5-1, the J gene TRBJ1-1, with D maybe TRBD1 (6 bases). CDR1 SGHRS and CDR2 YFSETQ come from the germline V gene. With 8 bases removed from V and 0 bases from J, the gap between germline ends came to 17 bases. CDR3 length equals 15 residues. The DNA for the CDR3 is TGCGCCAGTACCCATGGGGGGGCTATGAACACTGAAGCTTTCTTT. Its protein is CASTHGGAMNTEAFF.

The V and J genes are TRBV29-1 and TRBJ2-1, with 13 bases that match TRBD2. Germline trimming cut 2 bases from V and 12 bases from J; bases unmatched to any gene: 13. Germline V gives CDR1 SQVTM, CDR2 ANQGSEA. The CDR3 covers 16 residues. The CDR3 region has the DNA TGCAGCGTTGAAACGACTAGCGGGGGGAAATCAAGGGTGCAGTTCTTC. It is translated as CSVETTSGGKSRVQFF.

This chain uses TRBV5-1 with TRBJ2-7, with 8 nucleotides matching TRBD2. The CDR3 consists of 16 residues. Germline V gives CDR1 SGHRS, CDR2 YFSETQ. The J segment lost 7 bases and the V segment lost 4 bases, leaving 16 bases of the junction unmatched. The CDR3 spells CASSPLDTRGGMEQYF. The CDR3 DNA follows: TGCGCCAGCAGCCCGTTGGACACTCGGGGGGGCATGGAGCAGTACTTC.

The chain's CDR3 is CASSGMGASNQPQHF. The CDR3 nucleotides read TGTGCCAGTAGTGGTATGGGCGCTAGCAATCAGCCCCAGCATTTT. This sequence joins TRBV19 and TRBJ1-5; no definite D call. The CDR3 spans 15 residues. The germline CDR1 and CDR2 sequences are LNHDA and SQIVND (reference sequence). V lost 5 bases to trimming and J lost 0 bases, with 11 bases between them.

This clone turned up a few times. V usage is TRBV28 and J usage is TRBJ2-1; D may be TRBD2 (5 bases). Germline CDR1 MDHEN, CDR2 SYDVKM. This CDR3 comprises 12 residues. The ends were cut back, 7 bases at V and 3 bases at J, with 7 bases in the middle. The CDR3 coding sequence is TGTGCCAGCATGGGAGTCTACAATGAGCAGTTCTTC. Translated: CASMGVYNEQFF.

This clone was counted between two and nine times. The CDR3 reads CASSESRPSDTQYF. The CDR3 DNA follows: TGCGCCAGCAGTGAGTCGAGGCCTTCAGATACGCAGTATTTT. The chain couples TRBV10-2 to TRBJ2-3; D gene ambiguous. This CDR3 has 14 residues. CDR1 WSHSY and CDR2 SAAADI come from the germline V gene. V lost 0 bases to trimming and J lost 4 bases, with 8 bases between them.

V is TRBV6-6 and J is TRBJ1-6, with a weak D call TRBD1 (5 bases). The V end was cut by 8 bases, the J end by 4 bases, with 12 bases between. Per the germline V gene, CDR1 is MNHNY and CDR2 is SVGAGI (reference sequence). The CDR3 has 14 residues. This CDR3 reads CASSNTGYNSPLHF. The CDR3 nucleotides read TGTGCCAGCTCTAACACAGGATATAATTCACCCCTCCACTTT.

This clone was recorded once. The genes are TRBV19 and TRBJ1-5; no clear D gene. This CDR3 spans 12 amino acids. Trimming stripped 1 base from V and 6 bases from J, with 4 bases between. CDR1 is LNHDA, CDR2 SQIVND, per germline (reference sequence). The CDR3 sequence is CASSIVAQPQHF. The CDR3, as DNA: TGTGCCAGTAGTATAGTAGCTCAGCCCCAGCATTTT.

J is TRBJ2-3 and V is TRBV7-9; 7 bases are shared with TRBD2. The germline gives CDR1 SEHNR, CDR2 FQNEAQ (reference sequence). The V and J ends lost 3 bases and 2 bases, in that order; junction bases with no gene match: 5. This CDR3 is 15 amino acids long. In DNA form, the CDR3 reads TGTGCCAGCAGCTTGACTAGCCGTGTCACAGATACGCAGTATTTT. It translates to CASSLTSRVTDTQYF.

As for this clone: An end of the junction does not agree with germline; a read error may underlie this. This chain connects TRBV7-7 to TRBJ2-7; weak D call: TRBD2 (6 bases). CDR1 and CDR2 (germline): SSHAT, FNYEAQ (reference sequence). CDR3 length equals 14 residues. CDR3 DNA sequence: TGTGCTAGCAGCCCGGGAGTGCAGTCCCACGAGCAGTACTTC. This encodes CASSPGVQSHEQYF.

This chain connects TRBV28 to TRBJ1-3; the D gene is possibly TRBD1 (6 bases). The CDR3 has 15 residues. V was clipped by 4 bases and J by 0 bases, with 10 bases between them. The germline V gene has CDR1 MDHEN and CDR2 SYDVKM. The CDR3, as DNA: TGTGCCAGCAGTTGGACAGCCTTCTCTGGAAACACCATATATTTT. Residues: CASSWTAFSGNTIYF.